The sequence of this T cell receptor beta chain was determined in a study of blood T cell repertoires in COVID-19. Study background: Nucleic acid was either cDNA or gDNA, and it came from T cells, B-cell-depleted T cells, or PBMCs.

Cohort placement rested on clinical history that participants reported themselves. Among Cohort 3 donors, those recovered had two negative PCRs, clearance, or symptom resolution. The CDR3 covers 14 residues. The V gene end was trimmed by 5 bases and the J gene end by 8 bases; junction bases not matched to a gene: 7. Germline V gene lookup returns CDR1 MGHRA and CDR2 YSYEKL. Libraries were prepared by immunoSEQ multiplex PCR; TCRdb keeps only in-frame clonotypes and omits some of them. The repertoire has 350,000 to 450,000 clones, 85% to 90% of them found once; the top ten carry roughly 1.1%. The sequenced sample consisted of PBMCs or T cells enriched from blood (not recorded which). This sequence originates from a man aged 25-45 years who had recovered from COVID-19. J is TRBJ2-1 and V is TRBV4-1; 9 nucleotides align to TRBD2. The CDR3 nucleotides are TGCGCCAGCAGCGGGCAGCGGGAGGTCGATGAGCAGTTCTTC. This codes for CASSGQREVDEQFF.